These 20 T cell receptor beta chains came from one sample sequenced in a study of CD8+CD57+ T cells in acquired aplastic anemia. By flow cytometry, patients selected for sequencing had shown an expansion of CD8+CD57+ cells. According to the study, genomic DNA was the template for TCR beta VDJ and CDR3 profiling. TCRdb re-analysed the reads in MiXCR, keeping a single row per CDR3 protein. The profile shows 400,000 to 600,000 distinct CDR3 sequences, approximately 32% of them singletons. Sequencing was performed on sorted CD4+, CD8+, or CD8+CD57+ T cells (not recorded which) from PBMCs. The receptors were sampled from a human donor with aplastic anemia.

The chain links TRBV25-1 to TRBJ2-3; 11 bases line up with TRBD2. Germline trimming cut 4 bases from V and 7 bases from J; bases unmatched to any gene: 13. Germline CDR1 reads MGHDK; CDR2 reads SYGVNS. The length of the CDR3 is 17 residues. This CDR3 reads CASSVPPGTSGAHTQYF. The CDR3 coding sequence is TGTGCCAGCAGTGTCCCGCCGGGGACTAGCGGTGCACATACGCAGTATTTT.

This clonotype was counted many times. The rearrangement uses TRBV2 and TRBJ1-4; 7 nucleotides line up with TRBD1. Germline V gene sequence: CDR1 SNHLY, CDR2 FYNNEI. This CDR3 region has 14 residues. J was trimmed by 4 bases and V by 7 bases; bases with no gene match: 6. DNA for the CDR3: TGTGCCAGCAACCAGGGACAGATTAATGAAAAACTGTTTTTT. This gives the protein CASNQGQINEKLFF.

This clonotype was seen many times. One junction end disagrees with the germline gene, perhaps due to a read error. This chain uses TRBV2 with TRBJ2-7; TRBD2 aligns across 7 bases. This CDR3 comprises 14 residues. Germline V lookup: CDR1 SNHLY, CDR2 FYNNEI. The CDR3 protein is CASSVGGSSNEQYF. CDR3 sequence (DNA): TGTGCCAGCAGTGTCGGCGGGAGCTCCAACGAGCAGTACTTC.

This clonotype was seen ten or more times. The chain links TRBV2 to TRBJ2-7; D remains unclear. There are 12 residues in the CDR3. The ends were cut back, 4 bases at V and 3 bases at J, with 7 bases in the middle. The germline V gene has CDR1 SNHLY and CDR2 FYNNEI. CDR3 region: CASSAAGYEQYF. In DNA, the CDR3 is TGTGCCAGCAGTGCTGCAGGCTACGAGCAGTACTTC.

This clonotype came up a few times. The chain combines TRBV5-4 with TRBJ1-1; D is uncertain. Germline V gene data show CDR1 as SGHNT and CDR2 as YYREEE (reference sequence). V dropped 1 base and J dropped 3 bases, with 10 bases sitting between them. The length of the CDR3 is 14 residues. In DNA form, the CDR3 reads TGTGCCAGCAGCTTGTTCTACAGCGACACTGAAGCTTTCTTT. Protein product: CASSLFYSDTEAFF. Drawing the rest from reference TRBV5-4 and TRBJ1-1, the complete variable domain is ETGVTQSPTHLIKTRGQQVTLRCSSQSGHNTVSWYQQALGQGPQFIFQYYREEENGRGNFPPRFSGLQFPNYSSELNVNALELDDSALYLCASSLFYSDTEAFFGQGTRLTVV.

This clonotype has a count of ten or more. This rearrangement joins TRBV19 to TRBJ2-1; maybe TRBD2 (6 bases). Looked up from germline, CDR1 is LNHDA and CDR2 is SQIVND (reference sequence). The CDR3 spans 15 residues. Trimming shortened V by 1 base and J by 4 bases, and 11 bases separated the two germline ends. Here the CDR3 reads CASSIAGRTYNEQFF. DNA for the CDR3: TGTGCCAGTAGTATAGCCGGGAGAACGTACAATGAGCAGTTCTTC.

This rearrangement joins TRBV30 to TRBJ2-4, with 7 positions matching TRBD1. The CDR3 is made up of 14 amino acids. The germline CDR1 and CDR2 sequences are GTSNPN and SVGIG (reference sequence). Germline trimming cut 0 bases from V and 4 bases from J; bases unmatched to any gene: 3. The CDR3 region is CAWSVGTAKNIQYF. In nucleotides, the CDR3 is TGTGCCTGGAGTGTAGGGACAGCTAAAAACATTCAGTACTTC.

In the case of this clonotype: Compared with germline, one end of the junction differs, possibly owing to a read error. V usage is TRBV28 and J usage is TRBJ1-2, with 7 positions matching TRBD1. The CDR3 totals 13 residues. Germline CDR1 and CDR2: MDHEN and SYDVKM. CDR3 DNA: TGTGCCGGCAGTCCCGACAGGGTAAATGGCTACACCTTC. It is translated as CAGSPDRVNGYTF.

This clonotype was seen many times. The chain joins TRBV24-1 to TRBJ2-5; D not resolved. The germline V and J ends were trimmed by 5 bases and 5 bases, with 14 bases remaining between them. CDR1 and CDR2 from the germline V gene are KGHDR and SFDVKD. This CDR3 comprises 14 residues. DNA for the CDR3: TGTGCCACCAGTGTCCAGACTCCAACGGAGACCCAGTACTTC. This sequence encodes CATSVQTPTETQYF.

This clonotype was counted between two and nine times. The V and J genes are TRBV5-5 and TRBJ1-5; maybe TRBD1 (5 bases). The CDR3 sequence is 14 residues long. The V gene's germline CDR1 is SGHKS and CDR2 YYEKEE (reference sequence). Trimming stripped 2 bases from V and 9 bases from J, with 15 bases between. The CDR3 loop is CASSFWRDSGPQHF. Here the CDR3 DNA reads TGTGCCAGCAGCTTTTGGAGGGACTCGGGGCCCCAGCATTTT.

The J gene is TRBJ2-7, the V gene TRBV15; TRBD2 might be the D (6 bases). CDR3 length: 14 residues. Germline lookup yields CDR1 LNHNV and CDR2 YYDKDF (reference sequence). The V end lost 8 bases, the J end lost 3 bases, and 17 bases lay between the germline ends. The CDR3 region is CATSYGGGNYEQYF. The CDR3 coding sequence is TGTGCCACCTCATATGGTGGGGGGAACTACGAGCAGTACTTC.

As to this clonotype: A much larger clone differs by one base, so this may be a read error. The rearrangement joins TRBV7-8 to TRBJ1-2; no clear D gene. The CDR3 runs to 13 residues. Germline CDR1 is SGHVS and CDR2 is FQNEAQ. V dropped 3 bases and J dropped 7 bases, with 12 bases sitting between them. The CDR3 spells CASSLDRYGGYTF. CDR3 in DNA: TGTGCCAGCAGCTTGGACCGGTACGGTGGCTACACCTTC.

The J gene is TRBJ1-2, the V gene TRBV5-1, with TRBD1 matching 7 bases. Losses at the gene ends were 0 bases for V and 6 bases for J; bases not matched to a gene: 5. This CDR3 region has 14 residues. Germline V gives CDR1 SGHRS, CDR2 YFSETQ. The CDR3 is CASSLGFTGDGYTF. In nucleotides, the CDR3 is TGCGCCAGCAGCTTGGGATTTACAGGGGATGGCTACACCTTC. The complete variable domain, with remaining parts taken from reference TRBV5-1 and TRBJ1-2, reads KAGVTQTPRYLIKTRGQQVTLSCSPISGHRSVSWYQQTPGQGLQFLFEYFSETQRNKGNFPGRFSGRQFSNSRSEMNVSTLELGDSALYLCASSLGFTGDGYTFGSGTRLTVV.

The J gene is TRBJ2-7, the V gene TRBV5-1, with TRBD2 matching 11 bases. The CDR3 is 14 amino acids. V trimming: 5 bases; J trimming: 7 bases; junction bases outside the gene matches: 8. Per germline, CDR1 SGHRS and CDR2 YFSETQ. The CDR3 DNA reads as TGCGCCAGCAGACTAGCGGGAGTGGCCAATGAGCAGTACTTC. Protein product: CASRLAGVANEQYF.

This clonotype was counted between two and nine times. The rearrangement uses TRBV20-1 and TRBJ1-3; tentative D call: TRBD1 (5 bases). Germline V CDR1 and CDR2: DFQATT, SNEGSKA (reference sequence). V was shortened by 6 bases and J by 4 bases, with 13 bases between the two germline ends. This CDR3 region has 13 residues. CDR3 nucleotide sequence: TGCAGTGCAGAAGAGGGGTCCGGAAACACCATATATTTT. This encodes CSAEEGSGNTIYF.

Concerning this clonotype: One end of the junction fails to match germline, which may point to a read error. V is TRBV20-1 and J is TRBJ2-7; 9 bases map to TRBD1. In germline, CDR1 is DFQATT, CDR2 SNEGSKA (reference sequence). This CDR3 comprises 15 residues. The CDR3 DNA follows: TGCAGTGCTAGAGCGCCCGGGACAGGGATTGGCGAGCAGTGCTTC. This translates into CSARAPGTGIGEQCF.

A note on this clonotype: A read error is possible here, since a much larger clone lies one base away. This CDR3 is CASCDGDSNRPQHF. CDR3 in DNA: TGTGCCAGTTGTGACGGAGATAGCAATCGGCCCCAGCATTTT. The chain carries TRBV12-3 or TRBV12-4 and TRBJ1-5, with D unresolved. The CDR3 sequence is 14 residues long.

This rearrangement joins TRBV7-2 to TRBJ2-5; 9 positions match TRBD1. CDR3 length: 15 residues. V lost 5 bases to trimming and J lost 5 bases; unmatched junction nucleotides: 9. Germline CDR1 reads SGHTA; CDR2 reads FQGNSA. The DNA of the CDR3 is TGTGCCAGCAGCCGAGCGGTGACAGGGGGGGAGACCCAGTACTTC. Its translation: CASSRAVTGGETQYF.

This sequence joins TRBV10-3 and TRBJ1-1; D gene ambiguous. The CDR3 consists of 12 residues. Germline CDR1 is ENHRY and CDR2 is SYGVKD. V was clipped by 6 bases and J by 3 bases, with 8 bases between them. CDR3 amino acids: CAIRGLDTEAFF. The CDR3 DNA follows: TGTGCCATCAGAGGGTTGGACACTGAAGCTTTCTTT.

The rearrangement links TRBV20-1 to TRBJ2-3; 12 bases align to TRBD2. V trimming: 3 bases; J trimming: 6 bases; junction bases outside the gene matches: 10. Germline CDR1 and CDR2: DFQATT and SNEGSKA (reference sequence). The CDR3 totals 16 residues. In DNA form, the CDR3 reads TGCAGTGCTAGGCCTAGCGGGAGGGCCCTCATGGATACGCAGTATTTT. It yields the protein CSARPSGRALMDTQYF.